A single sample gave rise to the 22 T cell receptor beta chains below, sequenced in a study of STAT5B mutations in CD4+ large granular lymphocyte leukemia. The data were produced by immunoSEQ multiplex PCR, yet TCRdb's version contains in-frame clones alone and is incomplete. The sample lists 31,000 or so clones; under 80% were seen once. Source material: CD4+ T cells from blood buffy coats. The source of these receptors is a human donor in good health.

The chain combines TRBV18 with TRBJ2-2, with D possibly matching TRBD2 (5 bases). The CDR3 sequence is 14 residues long. V dropped 0 bases and J dropped 7 bases, with 9 bases sitting between them. Per the germline V gene, CDR1 is KGHSH and CDR2 is LQKENI. The chain's CDR3 is CASSPPSVNGELFF. The DNA of the CDR3 is TGTGCCAGCTCACCACCTAGCGTGAACGGGGAGCTGTTTTTT.

J is TRBJ2-3 and V is TRBV11-1; 7 bases match TRBD2. This CDR3 comprises 16 residues. Germline V gene lookup returns CDR1 SGHAT and CDR2 FQDESV (reference sequence). J lost 0 bases, V lost 3 bases, and 6 bases had no gene match. The CDR3 sequence is CASSFSAGVSTDTQYF. DNA for the CDR3: TGTGCCAGCAGCTTCTCGGCGGGAGTTAGCACAGATACGCAGTATTTT.

The chain links TRBV7-8 to TRBJ2-5; D unresolved. CDR3 length equals 14 residues. The V gene lost 3 bases and the J gene lost 4 bases, with 12 bases spanning the gap. Germline-derived CDR1 and CDR2 are SGHVS and FQNEAQ. In nucleotides, the CDR3 is TGTGCCAGCAGCTTTCTTTTAGGGTCAGAGACCCAGTACTTC. Its protein is CASSFLLGSETQYF.

The chain combines TRBV5-1 with TRBJ1-2, with D tentatively TRBD1 (5 bases). Per the germline V gene, CDR1 is SGHRS and CDR2 is YFSETQ. This CDR3 comprises 15 residues. Trimming removed 4 bases at V and 1 base at J, with 14 bases between. The CDR3 here is CASSPTGGSNYGYTF. As DNA, the CDR3 is TGCGCCAGCAGCCCTACAGGAGGAAGTAACTATGGCTACACCTTC.

V and J are TRBV28 and TRBJ2-2, with 7 bases identical to TRBD1. The CDR3 totals 17 residues. In germline, CDR1 is MDHEN, CDR2 SYDVKM. Trimming took 8 bases from V and 2 from J; bases not matched to a gene: 14. The CDR3 here is CASHNSGQAGNTGELFF. The CDR3 DNA is TGTGCCAGCCACAATTCTGGACAGGCTGGAAACACCGGGGAGCTGTTTTTT.

J is TRBJ2-5 and V is TRBV18; TRBD1 is a possible D gene (6 bases). The CDR3 has 14 residues. V was cut by 4 bases and J by 2 bases, with 11 bases left in between. From germline, CDR1 is KGHSH and CDR2 LQKENI. CDR3: CASSRDKPQETQYF. In DNA, the CDR3 is TGTGCCAGCTCACGGGACAAGCCACAAGAGACCCAGTACTTC.

This sequence joins TRBV7-2 and TRBJ2-7; D perhaps matches TRBD2 (5 bases). V gave up 2 bases and J gave up 3 bases, with 11 bases separating them. Germline-derived CDR1 and CDR2 are SGHTA and FQGNSA. CDR3 size: 14 residues. CDR3 DNA sequence: TGTGCCAGCAGCTTAATGCCTAGCAACTACGAGCAGTACTTC. This translates into CASSLMPSNYEQYF. The whole variable domain, filled in from reference TRBV7-2 and TRBJ2-7, reads GAGVSQSPSNKVTEKGKDVELRCDPISGHTALYWYRQSLGQGLEFLIYFQGNSAPDKSGLPSDRFSAERTGGSVSTLTIQRTQQEDSAVYLCASSLMPSNYEQYFGPGTRLTVT.

The V gene is TRBV2, the J gene TRBJ2-5; D call uncertain. This CDR3 has 13 residues. V was pared by 3 bases and J by 3 bases, with 8 bases between. The germline V gene has CDR1 SNHLY and CDR2 FYNNEI. The CDR3: CASSDGFKETQYF. The DNA of the CDR3 is TGTGCCAGCAGTGATGGTTTTAAAGAGACCCAGTACTTC.

The chain carries TRBV11-2 and TRBJ1-2; 8 bases fit TRBD1. The CDR3 length is 18 residues. V was clipped by 0 bases and J by 2 bases; unmatched bases: 11. Germline CDR1 is SGHAT and CDR2 is FQNNGV. The CDR3 region has the DNA TGTGCCAGCAGCTTAGATCCCAGGCCCAGGGGGCGGAACTATGGCTACACCTTC. Translating gives CASSLDPRPRGRNYGYTF.

V is TRBV5-1 and J is TRBJ1-4, with D perhaps TRBD1 (5 bases). The length of the CDR3 is 15 residues. Germline CDR1 and CDR2: SGHRS and YFSETQ. V was pared by 0 bases and J by 4 bases, with 10 bases between. DNA of the CDR3: TGCGCCAGCAGCTTGGGGGGGGTCCTTAATGAAAAACTGTTTTTT. Encoded protein: CASSLGGVLNEKLFF.

This clone came up a few times. The rearrangement links TRBV28 to TRBJ1-1, with D perhaps matching TRBD1 (5 bases). This CDR3 comprises 17 residues. Germline V CDR1 and CDR2: MDHEN, SYDVKM. The V gene lost 7 bases and the J gene lost 4 bases, with 25 bases spanning the gap. Here the CDR3 DNA reads TGTGCCAGCACTCCAAACCGGGGCGGCTCGAGGGGCACTGAAGCTTTCTTT. It is translated as CASTPNRGGSRGTEAFF.

The sample holds one count of this clone. The V and J genes are TRBV5-1 and TRBJ2-3; 16 bases map to TRBD2. This CDR3 region has 18 residues. Germline CDR1 and CDR2: SGHRS and YFSETQ. The V segment lost 3 bases and the J segment 2 bases; nucleotides outside the gene matches: 6. Here the CDR3 reads CASSSGLAGGPVTDTQYF. CDR3 in DNA: TGCGCCAGCAGCTCGGGACTAGCGGGAGGGCCTGTCACAGATACGCAGTATTTT.

This chain uses TRBV7-9 with TRBJ1-1; D is ambiguous. Trimming shortened V by 0 bases and J by 8 bases, and 10 bases separated the two germline ends. This CDR3 contains 13 residues. The germline V gene encodes CDR1 SEHNR and CDR2 FQNEAQ (reference sequence). The CDR3 DNA is TGTGCCAGCAGCTTAGCGGCGGGGTGGGAAGCTTTCTTT. It encodes CASSLAAGWEAFF.

V is TRBV12-5 and J is TRBJ2-7; TRBD1 matches at 10 bases. This CDR3 spans 17 amino acids. Germline assignment: CDR1 LGHNT and CDR2 FRNRAP. Losses at the gene ends were 1 base for V and 2 bases for J; bases not matched to a gene: 8. The CDR3 is CASGLALGTGVTYEQYF. The CDR3 DNA is TGTGCTAGTGGTTTGGCCTTAGGGACAGGGGTGACCTACGAGCAGTACTTC.

V usage is TRBV5-1 and J usage is TRBJ2-1, with TRBD1 as a possible D gene (6 bases). CDR3 length equals 15 residues. Germline V gene data show CDR1 as SGHRS and CDR2 as YFSETQ. Trimming stripped 6 bases from V and 6 bases from J, with 19 bases between. CDR3 sequence reads: CASTSQAGVGNEQFF. The DNA of the CDR3 is TGCGCCAGCACCTCCCAGGCAGGGGTGGGCAATGAGCAGTTCTTC.

This clone showed up just once. V gene TRBV28 combines with J gene TRBJ2-5, with D possibly matching TRBD1 (6 bases). Germline V gene data show CDR1 as MDHEN and CDR2 as SYDVKM. The ends were cut back, 6 bases at V and 0 bases at J, with 17 bases in the middle. CDR3 size: 16 residues. CDR3 protein: CASRSTGSVNQETQYF. In DNA, the CDR3 is TGTGCCAGCAGATCTACAGGGTCGGTGAACCAAGAGACCCAGTACTTC.

The genes are TRBV7-2 and TRBJ2-1; TRBD2 matches 11 bases. Germline trimming cut 5 bases from V and 9 bases from J; bases unmatched to any gene: 15. The V gene's germline CDR1 is SGHTA and CDR2 FQGNSA. The CDR3 is 17 residues long. The CDR3 sequence is CASSPYFSGTSGAEQFF. DNA of the CDR3: TGTGCCAGCAGCCCCTACTTCTCCGGGACTAGCGGAGCTGAGCAGTTCTTC.

The genes are TRBV5-8 and TRBJ1-4; D gene ambiguous. CDR3 length: 14 residues. Germline values: CDR1 SGHTS, CDR2 YDEGEE. V shed 2 bases and J shed 0 bases, with 5 bases lying between them. Here the CDR3 DNA reads TGTGCCAGCAGCTTTCCCGCAACTAATGAAAAACTGTTTTTT. Amino acid sequence: CASSFPATNEKLFF.

V is TRBV14 and J is TRBJ2-1; D unresolved. Germline values: CDR1 SGHDN, CDR2 FVKESK. Trimming removed 3 bases from V and 7 bases from J, with 13 bases in between. The CDR3 is 14 amino acids. The CDR3 is CASSQMDGGNEQFF. The CDR3 bases are TGTGCCAGCAGCCAGATGGACGGTGGGAATGAGCAGTTCTTC.

This rearrangement joins TRBV14 to TRBJ2-7; D unclear. Trimming left V 4 bases short and J 7 bases short, with 17 bases between. Germline CDR1 reads SGHDN; CDR2 reads FVKESK. This CDR3 region has 14 residues. CDR3 sequence (DNA): TGTGCCAGCAGCCTCTTACCACAGTTTAGTGAGCAGTACTTC. Translation gives CASSLLPQFSEQYF.

The V and J genes are TRBV6-5 and TRBJ1-5; D gene uncertain. CDR1 is MNHEY, CDR2 SVGAGI, per germline. Trimming removed 5 bases at V and 6 bases at J, with 11 bases between. CDR3 size: 13 residues. For the CDR3, the DNA is TGTGCCAGCAGTCCCGTGTTGGGTCAGCCCCAGCATTTT. As protein: CASSPVLGQPQHF.

CDR3 region: CSVDMARGRGYGYTF. Here the CDR3 DNA reads TGCAGCGTTGATATGGCAAGGGGCCGCGGCTATGGCTACACCTTC. This sequence joins TRBV29-1 and TRBJ1-2, with D tentatively TRBD1 (5 bases). The CDR3 consists of 15 residues. V was shortened by 3 bases and J by 4 bases, with 18 bases between the two germline ends. Germline values: CDR1 SQVTM, CDR2 ANQGSEA.